The clone carrying this T cell receptor (beta chain) has just one count. Its antigen is not identified. This sample is drawn from a study of regulatory dendritic cells for organ transplantation. Study-wide results and limits: Mature dendritic cells appeared to drive more memory CD8+ clonal expansion than regulatory ones. The most alloreactive TCR clonotypes were found in resting memory CD8+ cells.

Clones were sequenced by immunoSEQ multiplex PCR, and TCRdb holds only the in-frame ones, with some missing. The data contain approximately 18,000 clones, 65% to 80% of them singletons. CFSE-labeled sorted T cells met regulatory or mature dendritic cells for five to six days. Sequences were obtained from memory CD4+ T cells from blood cultured with regulatory dendritic cells. Stated subset: CD45RO+ memory T cells. This TCR came from a human donor in good health.

As DNA, the CDR3 is TGTGCCAGCAGCTTAAACCGGGACAGGGTCGCAGATACGCAGTATTTT. The encoded protein is CASSLNRDRVADTQYF. This chain joins TRBV7-9 and TRBJ2-3; 9 nucleotides align to TRBD1. Unmatched junction bases numbered 7, after V lost 2 bases and J lost 4 bases. There are 16 residues in the CDR3. Per the germline V gene, CDR1 is SEHNR and CDR2 is FQNEAQ (reference sequence).